These 21 T cell receptor beta chains came from one sample sequenced in a study of T cells in Graves' hyperthyroidism and ophthalmopathy (dated by TCRdb to the late 2010s). The library came from multiplex PCR. The instrument given in TCRdb is Illumina HiSeq 2000. The TCR beta CDR3 regions were amplified from RNA transcripts. For the first round of RT-PCR on the TCR CDR3, the HTBI primer set was used together with the Qiagen OneStep RT-PCR kit. TCRdb ran its own pipeline on the public reads, namely fastp trimming at Q25 and MiXCR clone calling, and kept in-frame beta chains. When rows share a CDR3 protein, they turn into one entry using the most common DNA and genes. The sample includes over 650,000 distinct CDR3 sequences, with just under 45% observed a single time. The ten most abundant clones make up under 8.5% of the sample. The sequenced material came from peripheral blood or thyroid tissue (not recorded which). All receptors derive from an adult man with Graves' disease, either hyperthyroidism or ophthalmopathy (not recorded which).

This clonotype was found once. A much more abundant neighbour one base away suggests this may be a read error. V is TRBV15 and J is TRBJ1-1, with unresolved D. CDR1 and CDR2 from the germline V gene are LNHNV and YYDKDF (reference sequence). With 0 bases removed from V and 10 bases from J, the gap between germline ends came to 9 bases. This CDR3 region has 12 residues. The CDR3 sequence is CATSRDPPGAFF. The CDR3 DNA is TGTGCCACCAGCAGAGACCCCCCAGGAGCTTTCTTT.

This clonotype was found once. An end of the junction differs from the germline gene, which may be a read error. The CDR3 here is CATSEQGDYEQYF. As DNA, the CDR3 is TGTGCCACCAGTGAGCAGGGGGACTACGAGCAGTACTTC. V and J are TRBV12-3 or TRBV12-4 and TRBJ2-7, with 7 nucleotides matching TRBD1. CDR3 size: 13 residues.

This clonotype was seen a handful of times. The rearrangement joins TRBV2 to TRBJ1-5, with unresolved D. The CDR3 is made up of 16 amino acids. Germline V gene sequence: CDR1 SNHLY, CDR2 FYNNEI. V was cut by 2 bases and J by 2 bases, with 13 bases left in between. DNA for the CDR3: TGTGCCAGCAGTGAAATTGGCAGCTGGGGCAATCAGCCCCAGCATTTT. Residues: CASSEIGSWGNQPQHF. Looking up the rest from reference TRBV2 and TRBJ1-5 gives the full variable domain: EPEVTQTPSHQVTQMGQEVILRCVPISNHLYFYWYRQILGQKVEFLVSFYNNEISEKSEIFDDQFSVERPDGSNFTLKIRSTKLEDSAMYFCASSEIGSWGNQPQHFGDGTRLSIL.

This clonotype has more than one count but fewer than ten. One end of the junction fails to match germline, which may point to a read error. The chain has TRBV12-3 or TRBV12-4 and TRBJ2-7, with TRBD1 identical over 8 bases. The CDR3 sequence is 13 residues long. CDR3 residues: CASSQHFPGQALF. The CDR3 DNA sequence: TGTGCCAGCAGTCAACACTTCCCGGGACAGGCGCTCTTC.

This clonotype has a count of ten or more. The V gene is TRBV20-1, the J gene TRBJ1-5, with no clear D. This CDR3 spans 14 amino acids. The V gene's germline CDR1 is DFQATT and CDR2 SNEGSKA (reference sequence). The V end was cut by 2 bases, the J end by 2 bases, with 10 bases between. The CDR3 here is CSARPAGGNQPQHF. Here the CDR3 DNA reads TGCAGTGCTAGACCGGCAGGCGGCAATCAGCCCCAGCATTTT.

The chain couples TRBV29-1 to TRBJ2-7; TRBD2 matches 12 bases. The tail of the sequence fits TRBJ2-1 better, so the J call may be wrong. The germline V gene encodes CDR1 SQVTM and CDR2 ANQGSEA. The CDR3 is 14 amino acids. The CDR3 protein is CSVGLAGEGNEQFF. The CDR3 DNA reads TGCAGCGTTGGACTAGCGGGAGAGGGCAATGAGCAGTTCTTC.

V and J are TRBV15 and TRBJ1-5, with 12 nucleotides matching TRBD1. Germline CDR1 LNHNV, CDR2 YYDKDF (reference sequence). The CDR3 length is 15 residues. Trimming removed 3 bases from V and 10 bases from J; junction bases left unmatched: 7. The CDR3: CATSSAGQGASPQHF. In DNA, the CDR3 is TGTGCCACCAGCAGTGCGGGACAGGGGGCTTCACCCCAGCATTTT.

The V call is TRBV7-9, the J call TRBJ1-1; 10 positions agree with TRBD1. Trimming at V came to 3 bases and at J to 4 bases, leaving 5 bases not matched to a gene. The CDR3 spans 15 residues. Germline assignment: CDR1 SEHNR and CDR2 FQNEAQ (reference sequence). DNA for the CDR3: TGTGCCAGCAGCTTTGGGACAGGGGCACTCACTGAAGCTTTCTTT. This translates into CASSFGTGALTEAFF.

J is TRBJ1-4 and V is TRBV29-1, with TRBD1 identical over 8 bases. This CDR3 has 14 amino acids. Germline V CDR1 and CDR2: SQVTM, ANQGSEA. This CDR3 is CSGLQGGTNEKLFF. The CDR3 DNA follows: TGCAGTGGGCTACAGGGGGGAACTAATGAAAAACTGTTTTTT.

The table lists this clonotype with many counts. This chain connects TRBV7-2 to TRBJ1-5, with D hard to call. There are 15 residues in the CDR3. The V end lost 5 bases, the J end lost 2 bases, and 13 bases lay between the germline ends. In germline, CDR1 is SGHTA, CDR2 FQGNSA. The CDR3 here is CASSRQGGGNQPQHF. The CDR3 nucleotides are TGTGCCAGCAGCCGGCAAGGTGGAGGCAATCAGCCCCAGCATTTT.

This clonotype was counted only a few times. The chain combines TRBV7-9 with TRBJ2-5; TRBD1 is a possible D gene (6 bases). This CDR3 comprises 15 residues. Looked up from germline, CDR1 is SEHNR and CDR2 is FQNEAQ (reference sequence). Trimming removed 5 bases at V and 9 bases at J, with 22 bases between. CDR3 nucleotide sequence: TGTGCCAGCAGCCACCCGGGACACCCGAAAGGGGCCCAGTACTTC. It encodes CASSHPGHPKGAQYF.

This clonotype was observed many times. The chain joins TRBV19 to TRBJ1-5; D not certain. Germline CDR1 reads LNHDA; CDR2 reads SQIVND (reference sequence). This CDR3 is built from 14 residues. V lost 10 bases, J lost 2 bases, and 15 bases lay in between. CDR3 DNA sequence: TGTGCCACAGCCCCGACCGGGCGCAATCAGCCCCAGCATTTT. This gives the protein CATAPTGRNQPQHF.

V is TRBV29-1 and J is TRBJ2-5; TRBD1 matches 7 bases. V lost 8 bases and J lost 2; bases outside the gene matches: 8. From germline, CDR1 is SQVTM and CDR2 ANQGSEA. The CDR3 is made up of 13 amino acids. The CDR3 DNA reads TGCAGCTTAGAGGGCAGGGGGCAAGAGACCCAGTACTTC. Protein sequence: CSLEGRGQETQYF.

This clonotype was seen a handful of times. The genes are TRBV20-1 and TRBJ2-5; D gene ambiguous. Germline values: CDR1 DFQATT, CDR2 SNEGSKA (reference sequence). Trimming took 3 bases from V and 4 from J, leaving 12 bases between them. The CDR3 totals 13 residues. The CDR3 DNA follows: TGCAGTGCTAGGGACCAATTCGGAGAGACCCAGTACTTC. Its translation: CSARDQFGETQYF.

V usage is TRBV7-9 and J usage is TRBJ2-7; 7 bases fit TRBD1. Germline loops: CDR1 SEHNR, CDR2 FQNEAQ (reference sequence). The trim removed 5 bases at V and 3 bases at J, leaving 10 bases unmatched. The CDR3 is made up of 15 amino acids. The CDR3 here is CASSPPPGQNYEQYF. The CDR3 DNA reads TGTGCCAGCAGCCCACCACCGGGACAGAACTACGAGCAGTACTTC. Complete variable domain (other parts from reference TRBV7-9 and TRBJ2-7): DTGVSQNPRHKITKRGQNVTFRCDPISEHNRLYWYRQTLGQGPEFLTYFQNEAQLEKSRLLSDRFSAERPKGSFSTLEIQRTEQGDSAMYLCASSPPPGQNYEQYFGPGTRLTVT.

The sample holds a few counts of this clonotype. The chain couples TRBV24-1 to TRBJ1-5, with D unclear. Germline V gene lookup returns CDR1 KGHDR and CDR2 SFDVKD. There are 13 residues in the CDR3. V lost 4 bases, J lost 4 bases, and 7 bases lay in between. Here the CDR3 DNA reads TGTGCCACCAGTGAACCCGGGAATCAGCCCCAGCATTTT. This encodes CATSEPGNQPQHF.

This clonotype was observed a handful of times. The CDR3, as DNA: TGTGCCAGCAGCCAAGCGGCTAGCAATCAGCCCCAGCATTTT. This gives the protein CASSQAASNQPQHF. The gene calls are TRBV12-3 or TRBV12-4 and TRBJ1-5; no clear D gene. CDR3 length: 14 amino acids. The ends were cut back, 6 bases at V and 0 bases at J, with 9 bases in the middle.

This clonotype occurred once. With a much larger clone just one base away, this may be a read error. This chain joins TRBV7-9 and TRBJ1-5; 8 positions agree with TRBD1. This CDR3 spans 15 amino acids. The germline V gene encodes CDR1 SEHNR and CDR2 FQNEAQ (reference sequence). CDR3 loop: CASSWGQDGNKPQHF. In nucleotides, the CDR3 is TGTGCCAGCAGCTGGGGACAGGATGGCAATAAGCCCCAGCATTTT.

There are many counts of this clonotype. J is TRBJ1-4 and V is TRBV7-2, with a weak D call TRBD1 (5 bases). From germline, CDR1 is SGHTA and CDR2 FQGNSA. CDR3 length equals 15 residues. V was cut by 6 bases and J by 5 bases, with 16 bases left in between. The CDR3 reads CASRQTRVGNEKLFF. The DNA of the CDR3 is TGTGCCAGCAGACAGACCAGGGTCGGGAATGAAAAACTGTTTTTT.

This clonotype was counted only a few times. The genes are TRBV19 and TRBJ2-5; possible D gene TRBD1, 6 bases. V lost 2 bases and J lost 6, with 28 bases in between. The CDR3 length is 19 residues. CDR1 and CDR2 (germline): LNHDA, SQIVND (reference sequence). The chain's CDR3 is CASSIQGRGAGTSMQTQYF. The CDR3 DNA follows: TGTGCCAGTAGTATACAGGGTCGCGGAGCCGGGACATCGATGCAGACCCAGTACTTC. Together with reference TRBV19 and TRBJ2-5, the CDR3 gives the full variable domain: DGGITQSPKYLFRKEGQNVTLSCEQNLNHDAMYWYRQDPGQGLRLIYYSQIVNDFQKGDIAEGYSVSREKKESFPLTVTSAQKNPTAFYLCASSIQGRGAGTSMQTQYFGPGTRLLVL.

V usage is TRBV20-1 and J usage is TRBJ1-5; no definite D call. Germline CDR1 reads DFQATT; CDR2 reads SNEGSKA (reference sequence). The CDR3 has 14 amino acids. V was trimmed by 6 bases and J by 1 base, leaving 13 bases between them. The CDR3 region has the DNA TGCAGTGCGCAGAATTTAGGAAGCAATCAGCCCCAGCATTTT. It translates to CSAQNLGSNQPQHF.